Presented here are 19 T cell receptor beta chains from one specimen sequenced in a study of cytomegalovirus exposure and HLA in healthy donors. The PCR used 60 Vbeta and 13 Jbeta primers. Assay: immunoSEQ multiplex PCR; the TCRdb copy retains only in-frame clones and omits some. The sample yields roughly 100,000 clones, about four fifths seen once. The material sequenced was PBMCs. The receptors shown here come from a man in his thirties or forties in good health and CMV-seronegative.

The chain is built from TRBV6-1 and TRBJ1-5; no reliable D call. V lost 3 bases to trimming and J lost 5 bases, with 11 bases between them. The CDR3 is 14 residues long. CDR1 and CDR2 (germline): MNHNS, SASEGT. The CDR3 here is CASSEVGVDQPQHF. DNA for the CDR3: TGTGCCAGCAGTGAGGTGGGAGTAGATCAGCCCCAGCATTTT.

The chain links TRBV5-6 to TRBJ1-1; D gene ambiguous. Trimming stripped 4 bases from V and 3 bases from J, with 16 bases between. CDR3 length: 15 amino acids. CDR1 SGHDT and CDR2 YYEEEE come from the germline V gene. For the CDR3, the DNA is TGTGCCAGCAGCGTCAGGATCAGGTCTGACACTGAAGCTTTCTTT. Its protein is CASSVRIRSDTEAFF.

In this sample, this clone turned up a few times. The chain carries TRBV29-1 and TRBJ1-5; no clear D gene. V lost 0 bases and J 4 bases, leaving 7 bases between the germline ends. Germline V gene data show CDR1 as SQVTM and CDR2 as ANQGSEA. The CDR3 has 13 residues. The CDR3 coding sequence is TGCAGCGTTGAAGAGAGTGCTAATCAGCCCCAGCATTTT. This encodes CSVEESANQPQHF.

V and J are TRBV5-1 and TRBJ2-1, with 7 bases aligning to TRBD2. The CDR3 has 15 residues. Germline assignment: CDR1 SGHRS and CDR2 YFSETQ. The junction had 3 bases not matched to a gene; V was cut back by 3 bases and J by 0 bases. The CDR3: CASSSSGPSYNEQFF. The DNA of the CDR3 is TGCGCCAGCAGCTCTAGCGGACCCTCCTACAATGAGCAGTTCTTC.

This clone turned up a few times. V and J are TRBV4-3 and TRBJ2-6; D is uncertain. CDR1 and CDR2 from the germline V gene are LGHNA and YSLEER. The CDR3 is made up of 17 amino acids. Trimming took 0 bases from V and 0 from J, leaving 9 bases between them. In DNA, the CDR3 is TGCGCCAGCAGCCAAGATTACTCGCCCTCTGGGGCCAACGTCCTGACTTTC. As protein: CASSQDYSPSGANVLTF.

In its sample, this clone was seen a few times. The chain joins TRBV2 to TRBJ1-4, with 12 bases lining up with TRBD1. V trimming: 7 bases; J trimming: 3 bases; junction bases outside the gene matches: 3. The CDR3 is 15 amino acids. In germline, CDR1 is SNHLY, CDR2 FYNNEI. CDR3 protein: CASMGQGAPNEKLFF. The CDR3 DNA sequence: TGTGCCAGCATGGGACAGGGGGCACCTAATGAAAAACTGTTTTTT.

The V and J genes are TRBV5-6 and TRBJ2-7; TRBD1 matches at 11 bases. The junction had 2 bases not matched to a gene; V was cut back by 4 bases and J by 2 bases. This CDR3 has 14 residues. CDR1 is SGHDT and CDR2 is YYEEEE in the germline V gene. The CDR3: CASSGGQGAYEQYF. DNA for the CDR3: TGTGCCAGCAGCGGGGGACAGGGGGCCTACGAGCAGTACTTC.

The rearrangement joins TRBV4-1 to TRBJ2-3, with D unclear. From germline, CDR1 is MGHRA and CDR2 YSYEKL. The V end lost 4 bases, the J end lost 5 bases, and 10 bases lay between the germline ends. CDR3 length: 13 residues. The CDR3: CASSRAHEDTQYF. The CDR3 nucleotides read TGCGCCAGCAGCCGGGCCCATGAAGATACGCAGTATTTT.

The rearrangement uses TRBV11-2 and TRBJ1-5, with TRBD1 identical over 7 bases. Germline V gene lookup returns CDR1 SGHAT and CDR2 FQNNGV. Trimming removed 5 bases from V and 5 bases from J; junction bases left unmatched: 6. The CDR3 loop spans 14 amino acids. This CDR3 reads CASSTQGGYQPQHF. The CDR3 region has the DNA TGTGCCAGCAGCACCCAGGGGGGCTATCAGCCCCAGCATTTT. Variable domain in full (rest from reference TRBV11-2 and TRBJ1-5): EAGVAQSPRYKIIEKRQSVAFWCNPISGHATLYWYQQILGQGPKLLIQFQNNGVVDDSQLPKDRFSAERLKGVDSTLKIQPAKLEDSAVYLCASSTQGGYQPQHFGDGTRLSIL.

The V gene is TRBV7-2, the J gene TRBJ2-7; 11 positions agree with TRBD2. V shed 1 base and J 4 bases; nucleotides not matched to a gene: 9. Germline CDR1 SGHTA, CDR2 FQGNSA. CDR3 length equals 17 residues. For the CDR3, the DNA is TGTGCCAGCAGCTTAGGAATCCTAGCGGGGGGATATTACGAGCAGTACTTC. Amino acids: CASSLGILAGGYYEQYF.

V usage is TRBV7-9 and J usage is TRBJ2-3; 9 positions agree with TRBD2. This CDR3 is 19 amino acids long. Germline V gives CDR1 SEHNR, CDR2 FQNEAQ (reference sequence). V lost 5 bases and J lost 0; bases outside the gene matches: 15. CDR3 bases: TGTGCCAGCAGCAATTCGCGCGGGCGGGGGGGCCCGAGCACAGATACGCAGTATTTT. It is translated as CASSNSRGRGGPSTDTQYF.

This clone was seen once. CDR3 coding DNA: TGTGCCAGCAGCTGGAACATAGCGGGGGGTAGCACAGATACGCAGTATTTT. This codes for CASSWNIAGGSTDTQYF. The chain employs TRBV5-6 and TRBJ2-3, with TRBD2 identical over 10 bases. Germline V CDR1 and CDR2: SGHDT, YYEEEE. V was pared by 3 bases and J by 0 bases, with 7 bases of the junction left unmatched. This CDR3 comprises 17 residues.

The chain combines TRBV11-2 with TRBJ2-7; the match to TRBD1 covers 8 bases. The germline V gene encodes CDR1 SGHAT and CDR2 FQNNGV. The CDR3 extends over 15 amino acids. V was clipped by 5 bases and J by 3 bases; unmatched bases: 9. This chain's CDR3 is CASSPPTGANYEQYF. The CDR3 DNA sequence: TGTGCCAGCAGCCCTCCGACAGGGGCTAACTACGAGCAGTACTTC.

This clone was seen only once. The chain couples TRBV5-6 to TRBJ1-3; D gene ambiguous. V shed 4 bases and J shed 3 bases, with 11 bases lying between them. This CDR3 region has 14 residues. The germline CDR1 and CDR2 sequences are SGHDT and YYEEEE. CDR3 sequence reads: CASSPAGVGNTIYF. CDR3 bases: TGTGCCAGCAGCCCCGCCGGGGTTGGAAACACCATATATTTT.

This clone was seen a handful of times. The chain links TRBV19 to TRBJ2-6; 7 nucleotides agree with TRBD1. With 5 bases clipped from V and 2 bases from J, the junction kept 3 bases outside the gene matches. Germline CDR1 reads LNHDA; CDR2 reads SQIVND (reference sequence). The CDR3 is made up of 15 amino acids. DNA for the CDR3: TGTGCCAGTAGTGAGCAGGGGGCTGGGGCCAACGTCCTGACTTTC. It codes for CASSEQGAGANVLTF.

This clone has only one observation. The chain carries TRBV6-6 and TRBJ1-2; unclear D gene. Trimming took 7 bases from V and 12 from J, leaving 24 bases between them. There are 14 residues in the CDR3. CDR1 and CDR2 (germline): MNHNY, SVGAGI (reference sequence). The chain's CDR3 is CASTKTADSGWDTF. The CDR3 DNA sequence: TGTGCCAGCACCAAAACCGCGGACTCTGGGTGGGACACCTTC.

On this clone itself: The same CDR3 is also encoded by other DNA sequences in this sample. The V and J genes are TRBV4-1 and TRBJ1-1; D not resolved. Germline CDR1 and CDR2: MGHRA and YSYEKL. V lost 0 bases to trimming and J lost 1 base, with 6 bases between them. The CDR3 has 14 residues. The CDR3 region has the DNA TGCGCCAGCAGCCAAGATCGGGGGAACACTGAAGCTTTCTTT. It codes for CASSQDRGNTEAFF.

V and J are TRBV2 and TRBJ1-6, with D possibly TRBD1 on 6 matching bases. Trimming took off 2 bases at V and 9 bases at J, with 14 bases between the two ends. Germline CDR1 is SNHLY and CDR2 is FYNNEI. The CDR3 extends over 15 amino acids. This chain's CDR3 is CASSELGRGGSPLHF. CDR3 DNA: TGTGCCAGCAGTGAACTAGGCAGGGGCGGTTCACCCCTCCACTTT. The whole variable domain, filled in from reference TRBV2 and TRBJ1-6, reads EPEVTQTPSHQVTQMGQEVILRCVPISNHLYFYWYRQILGQKVEFLVSFYNNEISEKSEIFDDQFSVERPDGSNFTLKIRSTKLEDSAMYFCASSELGRGGSPLHFGNGTRLTVT.

V and J are TRBV5-8 and TRBJ2-3; possibly TRBD2 for D (7 bases). This CDR3 has 17 amino acids. The germline gives CDR1 SGHTS, CDR2 YDEGEE. The V end was cut by 0 bases, the J end by 5 bases, with 19 bases between. CDR3 nucleotide sequence: TGTGCCAGCAGCTTGGCTCGGGGGGCCTCCACGAAAGATACGCAGTATTTT. As protein: CASSLARGASTKDTQYF.